The 4 T cell receptor beta chains below come from one sample, sequenced in a study of shared clonotypes between healthy human individuals. The repertoire was sequenced with immunoSEQ multiplex PCR; TCRdb's copy has only in-frame clones and lacks some. The table includes about 470,000 clones, more than 75% detected once. Sequenced sample: PBMCs. Every receptor here comes from a woman between 35 and 50 years old in good health. Some clones in this sample may be carry-over from other donors' samples.

The sample holds one count of this clone. This chain joins TRBV5-1 and TRBJ2-5; D is ambiguous. The V end lost 1 base, the J end lost 1 base, and 5 bases lay between the germline ends. Germline values: CDR1 SGHRS, CDR2 YFSETQ. The CDR3 covers 13 residues. The CDR3 coding sequence is TGCGCCAGCAGCTTGCAGATCCAAGAGACCCAGTACTTC. Amino acids: CASSLQIQETQYF.

This sequence joins TRBV7-2 and TRBJ2-1; D may be TRBD1 (5 bases). The V end was cut by 5 bases, the J end by 7 bases, with 15 bases between. CDR1 and CDR2 (germline): SGHTA, FQGNSA. This CDR3 comprises 14 residues. CDR3 nucleotides: TGTGCCAGCAGCCTCCGAATTGACAGTAATGAGCAGTTCTTC. Its translation is CASSLRIDSNEQFF.

The V gene is TRBV6-5, the J gene TRBJ1-5, with 10 bases aligning to TRBD1. V was pared by 6 bases and J by 6 bases, with 8 bases of the junction left unmatched. The CDR3 length is 15 residues. CDR1 MNHEY and CDR2 SVGAGI come from the germline V gene. CDR3 region: CASSPTGGVGQPQHF. Here the CDR3 DNA reads TGTGCCAGCAGCCCGACAGGGGGCGTTGGTCAGCCCCAGCATTTT.

The chain couples TRBV7-8 to TRBJ2-1; 8 bases map to TRBD2. Looked up from germline, CDR1 is SGHVS and CDR2 is FQNEAQ. This CDR3 comprises 17 residues. Losses at the gene ends were 5 bases for V and 2 bases for J; bases not matched to a gene: 11. The DNA for the CDR3 is TGTGCCAGCAGCCCGAGCGGGGCGGGAGGACCCTACAATGAGCAGTTCTTC. Translation gives CASSPSGAGGPYNEQFF.